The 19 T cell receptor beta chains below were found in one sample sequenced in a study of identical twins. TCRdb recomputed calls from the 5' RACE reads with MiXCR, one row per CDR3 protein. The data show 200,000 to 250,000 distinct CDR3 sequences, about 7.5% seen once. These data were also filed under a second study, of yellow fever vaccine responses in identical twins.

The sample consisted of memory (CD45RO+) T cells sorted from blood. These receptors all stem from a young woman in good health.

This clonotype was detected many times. Written as DNA, the CDR3 is TGTGCCAGCAGTGAAACGGGGGGATCCTACAATGAGCAGTTCTTC. This codes for CASSETGGSYNEQFF. The chain uses TRBV6-1 and TRBJ2-1; TRBD2 aligns across 7 bases. V lost 2 bases to trimming and J lost 1 base; unmatched junction nucleotides: 2. Germline CDR1 and CDR2: MNHNS and SASEGT. The CDR3 is 15 amino acids.

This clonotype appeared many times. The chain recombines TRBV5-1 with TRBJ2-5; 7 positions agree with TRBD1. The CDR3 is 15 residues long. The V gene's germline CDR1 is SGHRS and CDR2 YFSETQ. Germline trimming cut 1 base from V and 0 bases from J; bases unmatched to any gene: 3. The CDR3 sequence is CASSLSGQYQETQYF. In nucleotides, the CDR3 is TGCGCCAGCAGCTTGTCGGGACAGTACCAAGAGACCCAGTACTTC.

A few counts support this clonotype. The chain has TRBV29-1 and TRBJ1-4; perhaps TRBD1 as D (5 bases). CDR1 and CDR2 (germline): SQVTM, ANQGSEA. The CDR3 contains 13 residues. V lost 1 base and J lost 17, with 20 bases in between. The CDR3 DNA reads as TGCAGCGTTGAAGGGGATGGACAAGGTGGGATTTTTTTT. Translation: CSVEGDGQGGIFF.

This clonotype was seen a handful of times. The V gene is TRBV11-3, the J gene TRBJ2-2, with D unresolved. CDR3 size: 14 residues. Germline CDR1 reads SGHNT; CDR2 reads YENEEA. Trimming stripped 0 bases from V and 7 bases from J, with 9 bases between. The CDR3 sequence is CASSLDPRVGELFF. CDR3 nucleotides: TGTGCCAGCAGCTTAGATCCAAGGGTCGGGGAGCTGTTTTTT.

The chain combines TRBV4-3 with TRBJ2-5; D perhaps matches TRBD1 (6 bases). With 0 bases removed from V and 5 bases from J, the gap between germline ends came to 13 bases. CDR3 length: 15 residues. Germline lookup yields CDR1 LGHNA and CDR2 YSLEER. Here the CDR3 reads CASSQERRGGETQYF. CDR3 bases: TGCGCCAGCAGCCAAGAGCGCAGGGGTGGTGAGACCCAGTACTTC.

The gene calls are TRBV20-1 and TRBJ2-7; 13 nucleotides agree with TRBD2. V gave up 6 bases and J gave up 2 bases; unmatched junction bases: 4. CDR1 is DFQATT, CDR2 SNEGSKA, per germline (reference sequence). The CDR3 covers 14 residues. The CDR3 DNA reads TGCAGTGCAGGCGGACTAGCGGGGGCCTACGAGCAGTACTTC. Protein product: CSAGGLAGAYEQYF.

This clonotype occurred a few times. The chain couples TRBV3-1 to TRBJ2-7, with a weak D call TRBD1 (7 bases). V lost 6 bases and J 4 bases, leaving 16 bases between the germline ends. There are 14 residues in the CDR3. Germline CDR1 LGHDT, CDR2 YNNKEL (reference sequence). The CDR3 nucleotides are TGTGCCAGCAGGAACAGACAGGGAGGATACGAGCAGTACTTC. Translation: CASRNRQGGYEQYF.

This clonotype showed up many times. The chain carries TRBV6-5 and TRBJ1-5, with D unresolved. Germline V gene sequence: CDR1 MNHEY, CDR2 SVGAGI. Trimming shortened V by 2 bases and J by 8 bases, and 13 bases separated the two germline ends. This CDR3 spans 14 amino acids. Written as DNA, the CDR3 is TGTGCCAGCAGTTACCGGGGTCCGCCCGAGCCCCAGCATTTT. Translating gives CASSYRGPPEPQHF.

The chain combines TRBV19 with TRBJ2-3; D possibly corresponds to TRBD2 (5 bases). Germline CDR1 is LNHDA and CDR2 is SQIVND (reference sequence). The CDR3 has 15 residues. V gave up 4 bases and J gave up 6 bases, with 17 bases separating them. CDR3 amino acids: CASSSFADQRDTQYF. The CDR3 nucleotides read TGTGCCAGTAGTAGTTTCGCGGACCAGCGGGATACGCAGTATTTT.

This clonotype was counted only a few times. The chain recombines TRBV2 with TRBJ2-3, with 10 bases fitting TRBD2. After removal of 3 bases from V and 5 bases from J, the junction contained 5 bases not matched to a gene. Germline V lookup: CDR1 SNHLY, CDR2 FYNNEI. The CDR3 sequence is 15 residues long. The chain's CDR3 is CASSESGRAGDTQYF. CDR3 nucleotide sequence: TGTGCCAGCAGTGAGAGCGGGAGGGCAGGAGATACGCAGTATTTT.

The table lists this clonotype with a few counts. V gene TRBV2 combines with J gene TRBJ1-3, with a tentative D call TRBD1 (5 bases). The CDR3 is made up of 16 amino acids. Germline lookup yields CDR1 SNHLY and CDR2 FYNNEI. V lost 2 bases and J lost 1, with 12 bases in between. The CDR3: CASSEYKGLSGNTIYF. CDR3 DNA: TGTGCCAGCAGTGAATACAAGGGGCTTTCTGGAAACACCATATATTTT.

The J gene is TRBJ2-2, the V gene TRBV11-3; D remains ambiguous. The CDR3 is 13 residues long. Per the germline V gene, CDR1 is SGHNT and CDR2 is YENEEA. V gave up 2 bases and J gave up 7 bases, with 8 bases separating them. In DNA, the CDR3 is TGTGCCAGCAGCTTAACTGGGGTCGGGGAGCTGTTTTTT. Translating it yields CASSLTGVGELFF.

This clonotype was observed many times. The CDR3 here is CASSSHAWGAGAFF. The CDR3 bases are TGTGCCAGCAGCTCTCATGCTTGGGGGGCCGGGGCTTTCTTT. This sequence joins TRBV28 and TRBJ1-1, with D possibly TRBD1 on 6 matching bases. The length of the CDR3 is 14 residues. CDR1 and CDR2 (germline): MDHEN, SYDVKM. V dropped 6 bases and J dropped 11 bases, with 22 bases sitting between them.

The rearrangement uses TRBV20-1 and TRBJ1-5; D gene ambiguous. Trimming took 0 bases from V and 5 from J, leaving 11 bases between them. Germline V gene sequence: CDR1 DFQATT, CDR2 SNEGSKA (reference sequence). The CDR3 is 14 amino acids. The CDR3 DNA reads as TGCAGTGCTAGAGATAGCGGGGAGCATCAGCCCCAGCATTTT. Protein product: CSARDSGEHQPQHF.

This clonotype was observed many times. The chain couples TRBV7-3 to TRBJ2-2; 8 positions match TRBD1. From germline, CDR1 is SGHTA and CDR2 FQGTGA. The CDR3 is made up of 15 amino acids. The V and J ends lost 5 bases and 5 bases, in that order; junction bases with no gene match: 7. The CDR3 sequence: CASSHGQGRTGELFF. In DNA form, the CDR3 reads TGTGCCAGCAGCCACGGACAGGGTCGGACCGGGGAGCTGTTTTTT. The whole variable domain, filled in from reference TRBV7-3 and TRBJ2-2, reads GAGVSQTPSNKVTEKGKYVELRCDPISGHTALYWYRQSLGQGPEFLIYFQGTGAADDSGLPNDRFFAVRPEGSVSTLKIQRTERGDSAVYLCASSHGQGRTGELFFGEGSRLTVL.

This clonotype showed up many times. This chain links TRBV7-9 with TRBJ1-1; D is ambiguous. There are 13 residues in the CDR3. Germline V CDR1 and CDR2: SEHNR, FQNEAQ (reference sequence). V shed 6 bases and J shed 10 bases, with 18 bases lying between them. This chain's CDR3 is CASSLKESAGAFF. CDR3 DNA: TGTGCCAGCAGTTTAAAAGAGAGCGCGGGAGCTTTCTTT.

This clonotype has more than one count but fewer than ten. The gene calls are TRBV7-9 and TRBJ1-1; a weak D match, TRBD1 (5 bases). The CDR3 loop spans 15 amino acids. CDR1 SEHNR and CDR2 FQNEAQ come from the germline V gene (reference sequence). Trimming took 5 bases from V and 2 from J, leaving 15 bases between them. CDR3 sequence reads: CASSDHRYHNTEAFF. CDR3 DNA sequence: TGTGCCAGCAGCGATCACAGGTACCATAACACTGAAGCTTTCTTT.

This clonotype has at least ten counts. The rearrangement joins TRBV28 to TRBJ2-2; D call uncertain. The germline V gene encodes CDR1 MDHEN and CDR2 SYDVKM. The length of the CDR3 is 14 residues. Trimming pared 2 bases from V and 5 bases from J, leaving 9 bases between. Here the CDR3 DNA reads TGTGCCAGCAGTTTAGTGGAAGTTACCGGGGAGCTGTTTTTT. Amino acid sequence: CASSLVEVTGELFF.

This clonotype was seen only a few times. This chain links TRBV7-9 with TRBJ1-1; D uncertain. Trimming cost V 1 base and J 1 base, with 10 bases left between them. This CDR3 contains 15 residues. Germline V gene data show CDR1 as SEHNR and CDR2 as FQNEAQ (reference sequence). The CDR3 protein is CASSLGGGKNTEAFF. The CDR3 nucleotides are TGTGCCAGCAGCTTAGGAGGAGGCAAGAACACTGAAGCTTTCTTT.